The 17 T cell receptor beta chains given below trace back to one sample, sequenced in a study of OX40 agonist ivuxolimab in advanced cancers. TCRdb's copy holds only in-frame clones and misses some; the assay was immunoSEQ multiplex PCR. Of tens of thousands of clones listed, roughly 77% were seen once; the top ten hold more than 15%. The material was CD4+ or CD8+ T cells sorted from blood, obtained in a trial of the OX40 agonist ivuxolimab. The source is an adult with an advanced solid tumor such as melanoma, head and neck, liver or kidney cancer.

The rearrangement uses TRBV2 and TRBJ1-2; D gene unclear. Trimming removed 4 bases at V and 3 bases at J, with 6 bases between. From germline, CDR1 is SNHLY and CDR2 FYNNEI. The CDR3 sequence is 12 residues long. The CDR3 DNA is TGTGCCAGCAGTGCGGCAGACTATGGCTACACCTTC. Its protein is CASSAADYGYTF.

The chain employs TRBV19 and TRBJ2-3, with unresolved D. Germline loops: CDR1 LNHDA, CDR2 SQIVND (reference sequence). Trimming took off 4 bases at V and 0 bases at J, with 11 bases between the two ends. The CDR3 spans 15 residues. The CDR3 DNA sequence: TGTGCCAGTAGTACGGACGCTCCTAGCACAGATACGCAGTATTTT. Translated, it gives CASSTDAPSTDTQYF.

This clone was recorded once. The chain links TRBV6-5 to TRBJ1-1; no reliable D call. From germline, CDR1 is MNHEY and CDR2 SVGAGI. The germline V and J ends were trimmed by 5 bases and 4 bases, with 8 bases remaining between them. This CDR3 is 12 amino acids long. The chain's CDR3 is CASSRLITEAFF. CDR3 nucleotide sequence: TGTGCCAGCAGTCGCTTAATCACTGAAGCTTTCTTT.

The chain couples TRBV7-2 to TRBJ2-1; the D gene is possibly TRBD2 (5 bases). The V end lost 0 bases, the J end lost 8 bases, and 14 bases lay between the germline ends. Germline CDR1 and CDR2: SGHTA and FQGNSA. CDR3 size: 15 residues. The CDR3 reads CASSLALAGEDEQFF. In nucleotides, the CDR3 is TGTGCCAGCAGCTTAGCTCTAGCTGGAGAGGATGAGCAGTTCTTC.

This sequence joins TRBV9 and TRBJ1-3; D uncertain. Per the germline V gene, CDR1 is SGDLS and CDR2 is YYNGEE. V shed 3 bases and J shed 2 bases, with 9 bases lying between them. This CDR3 comprises 14 residues. The CDR3 sequence: CASSDLGPGNTIYF. CDR3 DNA: TGTGCCAGCAGCGATCTAGGGCCTGGAAACACCATATATTTT.

The rearrangement links TRBV6-6 to TRBJ1-2, with D maybe TRBD1 (5 bases). This CDR3 has 15 residues. V gave up 0 bases and J gave up 2 bases, with 10 bases separating them. The germline V gene has CDR1 MNHNY and CDR2 SVGAGI (reference sequence). Written as DNA, the CDR3 is TGTGCCAGCAGTTACTCGGGACGGCAAAACTATGGCTACACCTTC. This codes for CASSYSGRQNYGYTF.

This clone was observed a few times. The chain has TRBV9 and TRBJ2-1; 10 bases fit TRBD2. The CDR3 covers 14 residues. Germline V gene sequence: CDR1 SGDLS, CDR2 YYNGEE. Losses at the gene ends were 0 bases for V and 10 bases for J; bases not matched to a gene: 4. CDR3 DNA sequence: TGTGCCAGCAGCGTAGCGAGCGGGAGGGGGGAGCAGTTCTTC. Translation gives CASSVASGRGEQFF.

The chain uses TRBV18 and TRBJ1-4; D may be TRBD1 (6 bases). This CDR3 contains 17 residues. Germline CDR1 KGHSH, CDR2 LQKENI. The V end lost 0 bases, the J end lost 0 bases, and 11 bases lay between the germline ends. Here the CDR3 reads CASSPPNKGATNEKLFF. The CDR3 DNA sequence: TGTGCCAGCTCACCACCGAACAAGGGGGCAACTAATGAAAAACTGTTTTTT.

CDR3 coding DNA: TGTGCCAGTAGTATGACTAGCGGGAGTTTGGCAGATACGCAGTATTTT. It yields the protein CASSMTSGSLADTQYF. The V and J genes are TRBV19 and TRBJ2-3; 12 bases map to TRBD2. Germline CDR1 and CDR2: LNHDA and SQIVND (reference sequence). The CDR3 extends over 16 amino acids. V was pared by 3 bases and J by 4 bases, with 5 bases of the junction left unmatched.

The DNA for the CDR3 is TGTGCCAGCAGCCCCGGACTAGCGGGCCCTCTCACCAGCACAGATACGCAGTATTTT. It encodes CASSPGLAGPLTSTDTQYF. The chain employs TRBV7-2 and TRBJ2-3; 11 bases agree with TRBD2. The CDR3 is 19 residues long. Trimming took 5 bases from V and 0 from J; bases not matched to a gene: 13. Germline V gives CDR1 SGHTA, CDR2 FQGNSA.

The chain has TRBV28 and TRBJ1-1; D call uncertain. The germline gives CDR1 MDHEN, CDR2 SYDVKM. Deletions cut 7 bases from V and 7 bases from J, with 16 bases between. The length of the CDR3 is 13 residues. CDR3 bases: TGTGCCAGCACCGAACTACAGCGACTTGAAGCTTTCTTT. Protein product: CASTELQRLEAFF.

The J gene is TRBJ1-3, the V gene TRBV6-5, with a weak D call TRBD1 (6 bases). Per the germline V gene, CDR1 is MNHEY and CDR2 is SVGAGI. This CDR3 is built from 15 residues. V lost 6 bases to trimming and J lost 1 base, with 13 bases between them. The CDR3 sequence: CASSSTGLSGNTIYF. CDR3 sequence (DNA): TGTGCCAGCAGCTCTACAGGGTTATCTGGAAACACCATATATTTT.

V and J are TRBV10-2 and TRBJ1-5; D uncertain. CDR1 WSHSY and CDR2 SAAADI come from the germline V gene. The ends were cut back, 4 bases at V and 0 bases at J, with 4 bases in the middle. The CDR3 contains 13 residues. The CDR3 DNA follows: TGCGCCAGCAGTGGATCTAGCAATCAGCCCCAGCATTTT. This gives the protein CASSGSSNQPQHF.

This rearrangement joins TRBV11-2 to TRBJ2-1; TRBD2 agrees at 13 bases. From germline, CDR1 is SGHAT and CDR2 FQNNGV. Trimming took 5 bases from V and 6 from J; bases not matched to a gene: 7. The CDR3 loop spans 16 amino acids. The CDR3 spells CASSLPGTSGTNEQFF. CDR3 coding DNA: TGTGCCAGCAGCCTTCCCGGGACTAGCGGGACCAATGAGCAGTTCTTC.

The V and J genes are TRBV9 and TRBJ1-3; D perhaps matches TRBD1 (5 bases). The CDR3 has 16 amino acids. The V end was cut by 4 bases, the J end by 2 bases, with 16 bases between. Per the germline V gene, CDR1 is SGDLS and CDR2 is YYNGEE. For the CDR3, the DNA is TGTGCCAGCAGCCCGCACGGGGGGGACGCTGGAAACACCATATATTTT. This translates into CASSPHGGDAGNTIYF. Supplemented by reference TRBV9 and TRBJ1-3, the full variable domain reads DSGVTQTPKHLITATGQRVTLRCSPRSGDLSVYWYQQSLDQGLQFLIQYYNGEERAKGNILERFSAQQFPDLHSELNLSSLELGDSALYFCASSPHGGDAGNTIYFGEGSWLTVV.

This sequence joins TRBV6-4 and TRBJ1-5; tentative D call: TRBD1 (6 bases). The CDR3 extends over 14 amino acids. Trimming stripped 3 bases from V and 3 bases from J, with 9 bases between. Germline CDR1 MRHNA, CDR2 SNTAGT. The CDR3 DNA sequence: TGTGCCAGCAGTGAGGACAGCTCCAATCAGCCCCAGCATTTT. Protein product: CASSEDSSNQPQHF.

The chain couples TRBV7-2 to TRBJ2-2; a weak D match, TRBD1 (5 bases). V was cut by 6 bases and J by 7 bases, with 15 bases left in between. Germline CDR1 reads SGHTA; CDR2 reads FQGNSA. The CDR3 has 14 residues. The CDR3 region is CASSGHLTGGELFF. The CDR3 DNA sequence: TGTGCCAGCAGTGGACACCTGACTGGCGGGGAGCTGTTTTTT.